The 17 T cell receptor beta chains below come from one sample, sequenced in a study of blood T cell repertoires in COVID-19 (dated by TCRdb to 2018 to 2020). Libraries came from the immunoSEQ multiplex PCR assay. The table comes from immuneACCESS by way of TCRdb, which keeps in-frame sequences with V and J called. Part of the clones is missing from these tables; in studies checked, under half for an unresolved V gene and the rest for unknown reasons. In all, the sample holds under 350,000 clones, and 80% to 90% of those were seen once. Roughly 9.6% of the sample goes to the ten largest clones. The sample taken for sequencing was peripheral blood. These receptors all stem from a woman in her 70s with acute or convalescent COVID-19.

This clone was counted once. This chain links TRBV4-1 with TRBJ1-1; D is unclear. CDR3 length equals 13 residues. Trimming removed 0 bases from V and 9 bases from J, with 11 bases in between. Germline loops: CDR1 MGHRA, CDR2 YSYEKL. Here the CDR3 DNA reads TGCGCCAGCAGCCAAGAGGCCAGATTCAAAGCTTTCTTT. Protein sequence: CASSQEARFKAFF.

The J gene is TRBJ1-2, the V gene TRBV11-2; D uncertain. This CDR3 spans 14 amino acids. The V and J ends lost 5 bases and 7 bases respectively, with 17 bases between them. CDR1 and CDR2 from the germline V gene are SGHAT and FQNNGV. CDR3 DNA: TGTGCCAGCAGCCCCCGGGTCAGCTTGTCTGGCTACACCTTC. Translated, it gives CASSPRVSLSGYTF. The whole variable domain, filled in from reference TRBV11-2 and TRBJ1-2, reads EAGVAQSPRYKIIEKRQSVAFWCNPISGHATLYWYQQILGQGPKLLIQFQNNGVVDDSQLPKDRFSAERLKGVDSTLKIQPAKLEDSAVYLCASSPRVSLSGYTFGSGTRLTVV.

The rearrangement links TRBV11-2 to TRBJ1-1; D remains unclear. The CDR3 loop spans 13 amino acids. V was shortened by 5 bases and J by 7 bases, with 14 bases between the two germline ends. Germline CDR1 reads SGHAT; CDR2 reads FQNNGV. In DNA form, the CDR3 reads TGTGCCAGCAGCCCCCGGTTCCAGGATGAAGCTTTCTTT. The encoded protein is CASSPRFQDEAFF. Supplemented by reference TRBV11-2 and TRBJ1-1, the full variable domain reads EAGVAQSPRYKIIEKRQSVAFWCNPISGHATLYWYQQILGQGPKLLIQFQNNGVVDDSQLPKDRFSAERLKGVDSTLKIQPAKLEDSAVYLCASSPRFQDEAFFGQGTRLTVV.

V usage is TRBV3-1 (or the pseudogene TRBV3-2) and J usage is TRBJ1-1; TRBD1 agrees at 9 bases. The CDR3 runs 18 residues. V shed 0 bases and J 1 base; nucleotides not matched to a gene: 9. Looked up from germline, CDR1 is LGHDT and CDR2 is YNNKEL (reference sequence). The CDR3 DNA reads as TGTGCCAGCAGCCAAGAACGTTCGACAGGGGGGAGGAACACTGAAGCTTTCTTT. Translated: CASSQERSTGGRNTEAFF.

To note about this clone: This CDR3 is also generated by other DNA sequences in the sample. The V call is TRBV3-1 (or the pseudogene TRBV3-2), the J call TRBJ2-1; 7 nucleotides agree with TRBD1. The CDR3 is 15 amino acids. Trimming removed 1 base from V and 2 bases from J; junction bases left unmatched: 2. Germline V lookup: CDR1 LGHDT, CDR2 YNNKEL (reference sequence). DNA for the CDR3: TGTGCCAGCAGCCAAGTAGGGGGCCCCTACAATGAGCAGTTCTTC. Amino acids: CASSQVGGPYNEQFF.

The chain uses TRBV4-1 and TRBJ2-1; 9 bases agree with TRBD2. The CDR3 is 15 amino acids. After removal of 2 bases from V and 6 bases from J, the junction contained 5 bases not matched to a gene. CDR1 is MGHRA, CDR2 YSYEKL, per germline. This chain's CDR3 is CASSQWGGGANEQFF. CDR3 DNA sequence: TGCGCCAGCAGCCAATGGGGCGGGGGGGCCAATGAGCAGTTCTTC.

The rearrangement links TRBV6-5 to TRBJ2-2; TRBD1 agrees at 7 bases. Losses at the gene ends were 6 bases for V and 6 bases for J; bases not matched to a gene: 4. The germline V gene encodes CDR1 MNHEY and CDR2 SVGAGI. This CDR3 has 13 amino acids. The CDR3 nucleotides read TGTGCCAGCAGCCGTGGGACAGCCGGGGAGCTGTTTTTT. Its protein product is CASSRGTAGELFF.

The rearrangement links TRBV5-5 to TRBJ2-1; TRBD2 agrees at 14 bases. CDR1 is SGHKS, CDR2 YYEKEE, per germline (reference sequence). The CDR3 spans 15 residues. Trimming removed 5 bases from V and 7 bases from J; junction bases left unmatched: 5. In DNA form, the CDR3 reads TGTGCCAGCAGTTGGGGGACTAGCGGGGGAAATGAGCAGTTCTTC. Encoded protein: CASSWGTSGGNEQFF.

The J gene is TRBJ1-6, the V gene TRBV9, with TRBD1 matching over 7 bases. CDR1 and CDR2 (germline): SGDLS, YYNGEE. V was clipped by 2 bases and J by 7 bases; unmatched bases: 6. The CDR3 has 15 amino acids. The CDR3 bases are TGTGCCAGCAGCGTCGGGGGACAGAACAATTCACCCCTCCACTTT. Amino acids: CASSVGGQNNSPLHF.

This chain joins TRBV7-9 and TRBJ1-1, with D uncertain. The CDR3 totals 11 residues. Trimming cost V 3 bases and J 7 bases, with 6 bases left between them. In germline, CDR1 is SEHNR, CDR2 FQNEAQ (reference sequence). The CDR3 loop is CASSLRDEAFF. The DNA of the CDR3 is TGTGCCAGCAGCTTGAGGGATGAAGCTTTCTTT.

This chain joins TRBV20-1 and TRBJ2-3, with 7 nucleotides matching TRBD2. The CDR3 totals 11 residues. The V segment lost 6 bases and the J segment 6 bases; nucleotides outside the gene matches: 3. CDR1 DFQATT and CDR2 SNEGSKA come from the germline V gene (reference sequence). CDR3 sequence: CSAGLGDTQYF. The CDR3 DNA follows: TGCAGTGCCGGACTAGGTGATACGCAGTATTTT.

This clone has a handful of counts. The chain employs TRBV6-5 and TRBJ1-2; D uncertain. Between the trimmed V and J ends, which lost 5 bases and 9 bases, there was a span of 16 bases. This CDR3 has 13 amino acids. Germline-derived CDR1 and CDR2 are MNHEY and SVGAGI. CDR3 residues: CASSTGQWRSYTF. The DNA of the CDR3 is TGTGCCAGCAGTACCGGGCAGTGGAGGAGCTACACCTTC.

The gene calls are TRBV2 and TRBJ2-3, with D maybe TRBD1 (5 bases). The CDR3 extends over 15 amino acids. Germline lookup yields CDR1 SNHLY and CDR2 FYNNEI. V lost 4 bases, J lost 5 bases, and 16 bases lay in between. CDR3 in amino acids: CASSGRMGRGDTQYF. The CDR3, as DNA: TGTGCCAGCAGTGGCCGAATGGGGCGCGGAGATACGCAGTATTTT.

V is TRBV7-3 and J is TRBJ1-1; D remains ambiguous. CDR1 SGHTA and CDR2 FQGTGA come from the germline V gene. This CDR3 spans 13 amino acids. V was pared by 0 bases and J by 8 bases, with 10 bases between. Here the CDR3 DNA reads TGTGCCAGCAGCTTAACGAGGGAGATGGAAGCTTTCTTT. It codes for CASSLTREMEAFF.

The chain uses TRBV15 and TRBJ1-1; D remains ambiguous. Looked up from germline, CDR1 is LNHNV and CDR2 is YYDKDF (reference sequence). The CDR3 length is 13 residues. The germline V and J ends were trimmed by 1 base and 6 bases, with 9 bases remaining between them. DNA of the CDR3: TGTGCCACCAGCAGAGTAATGACATCTGAAGCTTTCTTT. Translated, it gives CATSRVMTSEAFF.

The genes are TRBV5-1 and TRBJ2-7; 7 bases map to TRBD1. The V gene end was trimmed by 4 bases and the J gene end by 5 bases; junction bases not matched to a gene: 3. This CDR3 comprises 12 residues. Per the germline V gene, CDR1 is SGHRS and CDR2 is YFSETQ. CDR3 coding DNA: TGCGCCAGCAGCCTAGGGGGCGACGAGCAGTACTTC. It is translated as CASSLGGDEQYF.

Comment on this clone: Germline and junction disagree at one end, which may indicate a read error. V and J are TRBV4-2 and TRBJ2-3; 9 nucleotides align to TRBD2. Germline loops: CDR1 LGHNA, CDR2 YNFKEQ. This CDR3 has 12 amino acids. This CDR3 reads CASSVERGDARF. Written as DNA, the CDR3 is TGTGCCAGCAGCGTCGAGCGGGGGGACGCCCGATTT.